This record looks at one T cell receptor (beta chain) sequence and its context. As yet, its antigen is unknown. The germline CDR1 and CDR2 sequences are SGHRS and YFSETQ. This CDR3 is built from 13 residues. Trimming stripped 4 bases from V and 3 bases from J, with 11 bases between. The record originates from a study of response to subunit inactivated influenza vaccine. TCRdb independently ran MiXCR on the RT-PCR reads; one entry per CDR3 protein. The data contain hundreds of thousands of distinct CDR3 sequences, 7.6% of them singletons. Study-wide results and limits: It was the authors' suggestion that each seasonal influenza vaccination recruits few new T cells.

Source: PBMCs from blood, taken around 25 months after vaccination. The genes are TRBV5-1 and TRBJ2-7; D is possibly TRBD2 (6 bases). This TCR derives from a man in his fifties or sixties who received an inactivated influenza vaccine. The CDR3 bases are TGCGCCAGCAGCATCGGGAGTCACTACGAGCAGTACTTC. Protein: CASSIGSHYEQYF. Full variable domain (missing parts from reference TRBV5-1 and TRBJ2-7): KAGVTQTPRYLIKTRGQQVTLSCSPISGHRSVSWYQQTPGQGLQFLFEYFSETQRNKGNFPGRFSGRQFSNSRSEMNVSTLELGDSALYLCASSIGSHYEQYFGPGTRLTVT.